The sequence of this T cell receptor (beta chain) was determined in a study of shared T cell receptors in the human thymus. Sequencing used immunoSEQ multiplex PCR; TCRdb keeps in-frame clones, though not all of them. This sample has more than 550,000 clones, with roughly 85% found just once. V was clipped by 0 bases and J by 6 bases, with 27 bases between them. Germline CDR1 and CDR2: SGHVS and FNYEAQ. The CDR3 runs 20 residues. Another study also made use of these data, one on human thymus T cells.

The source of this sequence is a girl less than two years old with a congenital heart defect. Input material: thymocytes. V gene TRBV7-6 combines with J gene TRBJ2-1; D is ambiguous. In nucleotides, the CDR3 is TGTGCCAGCAGCTTAGCGTGGGTCAGCCACGACAAGATGATCTTCAATGAGCAGTTCTTC. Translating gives CASSLAWVSHDKMIFNEQFF.